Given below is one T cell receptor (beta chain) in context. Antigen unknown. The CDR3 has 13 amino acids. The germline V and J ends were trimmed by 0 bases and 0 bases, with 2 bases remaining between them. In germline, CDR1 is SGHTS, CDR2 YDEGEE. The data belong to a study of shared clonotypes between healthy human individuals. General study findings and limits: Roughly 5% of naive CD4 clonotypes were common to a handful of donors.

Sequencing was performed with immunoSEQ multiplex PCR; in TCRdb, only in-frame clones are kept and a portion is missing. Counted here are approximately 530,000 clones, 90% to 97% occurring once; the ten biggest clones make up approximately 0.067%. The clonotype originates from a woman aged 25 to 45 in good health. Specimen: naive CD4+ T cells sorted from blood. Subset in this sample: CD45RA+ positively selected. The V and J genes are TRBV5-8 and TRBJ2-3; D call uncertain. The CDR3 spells CASSLASTDTQYF. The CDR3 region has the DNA TGTGCCAGCAGCTTGGCTAGCACAGATACGCAGTATTTT.